This T cell receptor beta chain is drawn from a study of T cells after posttransplantation cyclophosphamide. Only in-frame clones appear in the TCRdb table, and some are missing; sequencing was by immunoSEQ multiplex PCR. The sample lists about 28,000 clones, roughly 85% occurring once. Germline-derived CDR1 and CDR2 are SSHAT and FNYEAQ (reference sequence). The CDR3 is made up of 13 amino acids. This clone is a singleton in its sample. A read error may produce the germline difference seen at one junction end. The sequence derives from a man aged 45-60 years. The V gene is TRBV7-7, the J gene TRBJ1-3; D gene uncertain. The sequencing sample was made of PBMCs. The CDR3 here is CASSPYAGNTIYF. The CDR3 DNA is TGTGCTAGCAGCCCCTATGCTGGAAACACCATATATTTT.